This T cell receptor beta chain emerged from a study of low-dose radiotherapy and immunotherapy resistance in tumors. The time point: before trial treatment. TRAV- and TRBV-specific primers primed first-strand cDNA, covering alpha and beta chains. TCRs were put through roughly 20 PCR cycles of amplification with Phusion. A constant-region primer and the V-primer adapter served as the primer pair. MiXCR, applied by TCRdb to the reads, yields one record per CDR3 protein. The sample includes roughly 60,000 distinct CDR3 sequences, 20% to 25% seen only once; the top ten take just over 5.5%. A few counts support this clonotype. Germline CDR1 and CDR2: KGHSH and LQKENI. The V end was cut by 0 bases, the J end by 9 bases, with 18 bases between. This CDR3 spans 16 amino acids.

V usage is TRBV18 and J usage is TRBJ1-5, with a tentative D call TRBD1 (6 bases). The receptor was derived from a male donor with prostate cancer. The sample in question was PBMCs, obtained before treatment. The CDR3 spells CASSPPMAGGGSPQHF. CDR3 bases: TGTGCCAGCTCACCACCGATGGCTGGAGGGGGATCGCCCCAGCATTTT.